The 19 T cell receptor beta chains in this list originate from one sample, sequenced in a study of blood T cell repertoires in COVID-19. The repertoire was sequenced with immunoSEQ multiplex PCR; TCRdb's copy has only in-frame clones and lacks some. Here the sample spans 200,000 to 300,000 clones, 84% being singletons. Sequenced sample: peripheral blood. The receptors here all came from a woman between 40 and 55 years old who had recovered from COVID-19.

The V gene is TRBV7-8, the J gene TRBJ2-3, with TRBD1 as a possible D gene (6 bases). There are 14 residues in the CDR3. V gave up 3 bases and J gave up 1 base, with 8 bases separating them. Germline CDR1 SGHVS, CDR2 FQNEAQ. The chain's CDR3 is CASSFRTGTDTQYF. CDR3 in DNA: TGTGCCAGCAGCTTCCGGACAGGCACAGATACGCAGTATTTT.

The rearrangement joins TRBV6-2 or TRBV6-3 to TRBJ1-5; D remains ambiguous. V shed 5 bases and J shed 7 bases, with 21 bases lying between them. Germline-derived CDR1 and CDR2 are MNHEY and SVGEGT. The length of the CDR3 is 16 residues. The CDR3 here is CASSLPGSGEVQPQHF. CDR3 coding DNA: TGTGCCAGCAGTCTACCGGGGTCTGGGGAGGTGCAGCCCCAGCATTTT.

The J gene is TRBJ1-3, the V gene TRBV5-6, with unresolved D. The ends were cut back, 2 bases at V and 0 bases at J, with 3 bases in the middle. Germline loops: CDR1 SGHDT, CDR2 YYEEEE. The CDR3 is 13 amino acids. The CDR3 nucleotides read TGTGCCAGCAGCTTTAACTCTGGAAACACCATATATTTT. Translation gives CASSFNSGNTIYF.

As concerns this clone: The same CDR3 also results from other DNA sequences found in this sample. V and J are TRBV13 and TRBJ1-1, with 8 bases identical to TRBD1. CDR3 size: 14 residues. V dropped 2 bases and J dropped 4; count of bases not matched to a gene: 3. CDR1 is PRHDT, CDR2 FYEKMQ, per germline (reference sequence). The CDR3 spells CASSLTGGGTEAFF. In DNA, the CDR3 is TGTGCCAGCAGCTTAACAGGGGGGGGCACTGAAGCTTTCTTT.

The CDR3 bases are TGTGCCAGCAGTGAAGCGGCCAGGGTTGTTCAGCCCCAGCATTTT. Protein product: CASSEAARVVQPQHF. The chain combines TRBV6-1 with TRBJ1-5; D possibly corresponds to TRBD1 (5 bases). This CDR3 is 15 amino acids long. CDR1 MNHNS and CDR2 SASEGT come from the germline V gene. Between the trimmed V and J ends, which lost 0 bases and 6 bases, there was a span of 12 bases.

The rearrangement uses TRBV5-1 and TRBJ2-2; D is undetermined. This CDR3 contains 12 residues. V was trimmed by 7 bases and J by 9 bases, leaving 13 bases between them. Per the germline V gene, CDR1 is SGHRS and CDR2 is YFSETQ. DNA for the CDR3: TGCGCCAGCGGTCTAGAAAACCGGGAGCTGTTTTTT. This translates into CASGLENRELFF.

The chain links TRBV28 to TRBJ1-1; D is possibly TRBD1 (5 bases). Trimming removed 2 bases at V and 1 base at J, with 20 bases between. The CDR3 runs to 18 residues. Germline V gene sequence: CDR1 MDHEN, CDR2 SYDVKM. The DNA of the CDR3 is TGTGCCAGCAGTTTACACCCCCTTCGACAGACCCAGAACACTGAAGCTTTCTTT. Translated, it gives CASSLHPLRQTQNTEAFF.

The CDR3 loop reads CASSQTTSGGSDTQYF. CDR3 nucleotide sequence: TGTGCCAGCAGCCAGACAACTAGCGGGGGCTCAGATACGCAGTATTTT. V gene TRBV4-2 combines with J gene TRBJ2-3; TRBD2 matches 11 bases. The V gene end was trimmed by 3 bases and the J gene end by 4 bases; junction bases not matched to a gene: 6. Germline V gene sequence: CDR1 LGHNA, CDR2 YNFKEQ. This CDR3 comprises 16 residues.

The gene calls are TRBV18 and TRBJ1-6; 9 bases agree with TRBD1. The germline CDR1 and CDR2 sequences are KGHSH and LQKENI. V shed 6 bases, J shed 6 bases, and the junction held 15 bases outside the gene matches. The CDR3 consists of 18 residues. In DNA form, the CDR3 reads TGTGCCAGCTCGGGAGGACAGGGGCTTCTGAGAATTAATTCACCCCTCCACTTT. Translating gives CASSGGQGLLRINSPLHF.

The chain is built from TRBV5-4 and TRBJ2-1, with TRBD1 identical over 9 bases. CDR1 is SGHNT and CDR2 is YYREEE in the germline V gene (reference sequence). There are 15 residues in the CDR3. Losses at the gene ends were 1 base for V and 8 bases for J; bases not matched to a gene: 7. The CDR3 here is CASSLWTGDSDEQFF. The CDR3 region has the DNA TGTGCCAGCAGCTTGTGGACAGGGGATTCGGATGAGCAGTTCTTC.

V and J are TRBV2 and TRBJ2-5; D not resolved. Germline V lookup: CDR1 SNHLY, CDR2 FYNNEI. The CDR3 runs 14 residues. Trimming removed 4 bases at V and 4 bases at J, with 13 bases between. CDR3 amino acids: CASSVGFGRETQYF. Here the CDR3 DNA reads TGTGCCAGCAGTGTTGGCTTTGGCAGAGAGACCCAGTACTTC.

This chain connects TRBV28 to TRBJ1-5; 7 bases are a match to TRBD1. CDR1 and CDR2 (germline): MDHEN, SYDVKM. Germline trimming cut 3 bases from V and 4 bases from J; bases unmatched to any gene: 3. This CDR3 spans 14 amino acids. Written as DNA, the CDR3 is TGTGCCAGCAGTTTGGCAGGGGGTAATCAGCCCCAGCATTTT. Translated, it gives CASSLAGGNQPQHF.

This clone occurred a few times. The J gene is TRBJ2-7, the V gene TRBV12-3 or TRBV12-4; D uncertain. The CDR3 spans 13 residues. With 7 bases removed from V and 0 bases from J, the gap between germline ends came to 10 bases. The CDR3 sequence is CASTSQLSYEQYF. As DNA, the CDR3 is TGTGCCAGCACGTCACAGCTCTCCTACGAGCAGTACTTC.

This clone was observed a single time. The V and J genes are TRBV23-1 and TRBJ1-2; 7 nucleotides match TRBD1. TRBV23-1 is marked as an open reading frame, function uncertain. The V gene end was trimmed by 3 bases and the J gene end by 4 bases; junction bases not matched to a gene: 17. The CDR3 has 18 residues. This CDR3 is CASSHATGSFEWGYGYTF. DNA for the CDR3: TGCGCCAGCAGTCATGCGACAGGGTCGTTTGAGTGGGGCTATGGCTACACCTTC.

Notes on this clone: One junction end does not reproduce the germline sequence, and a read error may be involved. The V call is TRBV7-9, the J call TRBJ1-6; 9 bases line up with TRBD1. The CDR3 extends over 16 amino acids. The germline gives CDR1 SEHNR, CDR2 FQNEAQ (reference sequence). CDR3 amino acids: CASSERTGEYNSPLHF. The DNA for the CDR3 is TGTGCCAGCAGCGAGAGGACAGGGGAGTATAACTCACCCCTCCACTTT.

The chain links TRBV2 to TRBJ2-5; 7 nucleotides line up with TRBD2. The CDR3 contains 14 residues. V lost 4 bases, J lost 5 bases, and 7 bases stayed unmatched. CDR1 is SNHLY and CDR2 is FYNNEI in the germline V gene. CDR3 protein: CASSGRTSGETQYF. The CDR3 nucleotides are TGTGCCAGCAGTGGTCGGACTAGTGGGGAGACCCAGTACTTC.

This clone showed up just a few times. DNA for the CDR3: TGTGCCATCCAGGGCTCTGGAAACACCATATATTTT. Amino acids: CAIQGSGNTIYF. This chain links TRBV10-3 with TRBJ1-3; D perhaps matches TRBD1 (5 bases). Germline V gene lookup returns CDR1 ENHRY and CDR2 SYGVKD. V lost 8 bases and J lost 0, with 5 bases in between. The CDR3 runs 12 residues.

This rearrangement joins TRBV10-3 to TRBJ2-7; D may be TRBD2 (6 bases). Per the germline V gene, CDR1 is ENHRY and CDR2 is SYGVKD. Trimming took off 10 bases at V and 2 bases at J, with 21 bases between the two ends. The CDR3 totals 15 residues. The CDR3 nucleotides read TGTGCCACCCAAGGAGGGGACGAGAAAACCTACGAGCAGTACTTC. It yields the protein CATQGGDEKTYEQYF.

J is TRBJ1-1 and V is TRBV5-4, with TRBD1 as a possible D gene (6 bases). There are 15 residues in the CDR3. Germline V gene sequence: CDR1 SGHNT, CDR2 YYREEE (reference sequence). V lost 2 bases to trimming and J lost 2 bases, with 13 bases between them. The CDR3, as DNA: TGTGCCAGCAGCTTATTACAGGGTGTAAACACTGAAGCTTTCTTT. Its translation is CASSLLQGVNTEAFF.